These 31 T cell receptor beta chains came from one sample sequenced in a study of identical twins (dated by TCRdb to about 2016). The library was obtained by 5' RACE. Sequencing instrument: Illumina HiSeq 2000. TCRdb's own reprocessing of the public reads used fastp at Q25 and MiXCR and kept productive beta chains. For every CDR3 protein sequence, its rows merge into one entry that carries the most common genes and DNA. The sample contains roughly 250,000 distinct CDR3 sequences, 6% to 8.5% of them found a single time. About 5.8% of the sample rests with the top ten. The sample was also reused in another study, on yellow fever vaccine responses in identical twins.

The material sequenced was CD8+ T cells sorted from blood. These receptors were collected from a woman aged 18-29 years in good health.

This clonotype was seen a few times. The rearrangement joins TRBV27 to TRBJ2-7; TRBD1 aligns across 9 bases. CDR3 size: 15 residues. The ends lost 5 bases at V and 2 bases at J; junction bases unmatched: 7. The germline gives CDR1 MNHEY, CDR2 SMNVEV (reference sequence). CDR3 residues: CASSPRDREAYEQYF. The CDR3 DNA reads TGTGCCAGCAGTCCCCGGGACAGGGAAGCCTACGAGCAGTACTTC.

This clonotype was picked up a small number of times. The chain employs TRBV7-9 and TRBJ2-3, with TRBD1 matching over 9 bases. With 5 bases clipped from V and 3 bases from J, the junction kept 9 bases outside the gene matches. The V gene's germline CDR1 is SEHNR and CDR2 FQNEAQ (reference sequence). There are 16 residues in the CDR3. The chain's CDR3 is CASSKRQGESTDTQYF. Written as DNA, the CDR3 is TGTGCCAGCAGCAAAAGACAGGGGGAGTCGACAGATACGCAGTATTTT.

J is TRBJ1-1 and V is TRBV7-6; D is perhaps TRBD1 (5 bases). Trimming stripped 5 bases from V and 8 bases from J, with 18 bases between. Germline lookup yields CDR1 SGHVS and CDR2 FNYEAQ. The CDR3 loop spans 14 amino acids. This CDR3 is CASSLAPDREEAFF. CDR3 coding DNA: TGTGCCAGCAGCCTCGCTCCAGACAGAGAAGAAGCTTTCTTT.

This clonotype came up a few times. The chain joins TRBV5-1 to TRBJ2-1; TRBD2 aligns across 16 bases. CDR1 is SGHRS and CDR2 is YFSETQ in the germline V gene. The CDR3 length is 17 residues. The J segment lost 8 bases and the V segment lost 4 bases, leaving 9 bases of the junction unmatched. The CDR3, as DNA: TGCGCCAGCAGCCCCGGGACTAGCGGGAGGGTAGGGGATGAGCAGTTCTTC. Translated, it gives CASSPGTSGRVGDEQFF.

Ten or more counts support this clonotype. CDR3 region: CATGEYSNQPQHF. In nucleotides, the CDR3 is TGTGCCACCGGAGAATATAGCAATCAGCCCCAGCATTTT. V usage is TRBV24-1 and J usage is TRBJ1-5; D is unresolved. The germline V and J ends were trimmed by 9 bases and 0 bases, with 8 bases remaining between them. The length of the CDR3 is 13 residues. Germline assignment: CDR1 KGHDR and CDR2 SFDVKD.

This clonotype was seen more than once but under ten times. The gene calls are TRBV6-4 and TRBJ2-1, with TRBD2 matching 10 bases. V lost 5 bases to trimming and J lost 4 bases; unmatched junction nucleotides: 5. The CDR3 runs to 15 residues. Looked up from germline, CDR1 is MRHNA and CDR2 is SNTAGT. In DNA form, the CDR3 reads TGTGCCAGCAGTAGACTAGCGGGCCCATACAATGAGCAGTTCTTC. Protein product: CASSRLAGPYNEQFF.

The table lists this clonotype with many counts. The chain recombines TRBV5-1 with TRBJ2-3; D not resolved. Germline loops: CDR1 SGHRS, CDR2 YFSETQ. The CDR3 loop spans 19 amino acids. Trimming left V 4 bases short and J 0 bases short, with 24 bases between. The chain's CDR3 is CASSPKGLVRLLSTDTQYF. CDR3 DNA: TGCGCCAGCAGCCCAAAAGGGCTAGTAAGACTCCTCAGCACAGATACGCAGTATTTT.

This chain links TRBV5-1 with TRBJ2-5; tentatively, D is TRBD1 (6 bases). Trimming removed 4 bases at V and 2 bases at J, with 15 bases between. Germline assignment: CDR1 SGHRS and CDR2 YFSETQ. The CDR3 contains 15 residues. For the CDR3, the DNA is TGCGCCAGCAGCCCTACAGGGCCCTGGCAAGAGACCCAGTACTTC. Translated, it gives CASSPTGPWQETQYF.

The V and J genes are TRBV2 and TRBJ2-5, with D maybe TRBD2 (6 bases). Trimming stripped 6 bases from V and 3 bases from J, with 20 bases between. The germline V gene has CDR1 SNHLY and CDR2 FYNNEI. This CDR3 has 16 residues. The CDR3 region has the DNA TGTGCCAGCAGCAGCCGGGCCTGGGCTAGCGAAGAGACCCAGTACTTC. Translation: CASSSRAWASEETQYF.

The chain recombines TRBV5-5 with TRBJ2-2, with D unresolved. The CDR3 has 14 residues. Germline CDR1 and CDR2: SGHKS and YYEKEE (reference sequence). V was pared by 4 bases and J by 9 bases, with 16 bases between. In DNA, the CDR3 is TGTGCCAGCAGCCCACCCCTCGTCCGATGGGAGCTGTTTTTT. Translation: CASSPPLVRWELFF.

As regards this clonotype: One junction end disagrees with the germline gene, perhaps due to a read error. The chain combines TRBV3-1 with TRBJ2-7; 13 bases line up with TRBD2. The CDR3 loop spans 15 amino acids. Germline V gene lookup returns CDR1 LGHDT and CDR2 YNNKEL (reference sequence). CDR3 sequence (DNA): TGTGCCTGCAGCCACGGACTAGCGGGAGCCTACGAGCAGTACTTC. Translating gives CACSHGLAGAYEQYF.

This clonotype has just a few counts. This chain connects TRBV5-1 to TRBJ2-7; D is possibly TRBD2 (5 bases). The V end was cut by 9 bases, the J end by 2 bases, with 21 bases between. This CDR3 is 15 amino acids long. Germline loops: CDR1 SGHRS, CDR2 YFSETQ. CDR3 DNA: TGCGCCACCGCCCGTCATCTAGCCTCCCCCTACGAGCAGTACGTC. The encoded protein is CATARHLASPYEQYV.

This clonotype was seen many times. The V call is TRBV4-2, the J call TRBJ2-3, with 11 bases that match TRBD2. V was clipped by 0 bases and J by 1 base; unmatched bases: 3. CDR1 and CDR2 (germline): LGHNA, YNFKEQ. This CDR3 is 17 amino acids long. The CDR3 region is CASSQDVLAGGTDTQYF. DNA for the CDR3: TGTGCCAGCAGCCAAGACGTACTAGCGGGGGGCACAGATACGCAGTATTTT.

This clonotype was detected many times. This chain uses TRBV28 with TRBJ2-2; TRBD2 matches at 12 bases. V was pared by 11 bases and J by 7 bases, with 2 bases of the junction left unmatched. This CDR3 spans 12 amino acids. The germline V gene has CDR1 MDHEN and CDR2 SYDVKM. The CDR3 sequence is CASSGRVGELFF. The CDR3 region has the DNA TGTGCCTCTAGCGGGAGGGTCGGGGAGCTGTTTTTT.

This clonotype was seen a few times. V is TRBV4-1 and J is TRBJ2-5; D call uncertain. V was trimmed by 1 base and J by 4 bases, leaving 10 bases between them. Germline values: CDR1 MGHRA, CDR2 YSYEKL. The CDR3 runs 14 residues. CDR3 residues: CASSQGWSGETQYF. The CDR3 DNA reads as TGCGCCAGCAGCCAAGGGTGGTCGGGAGAGACCCAGTACTTC.

This clonotype was recorded many times. The chain is built from TRBV4-2 and TRBJ2-7, with 8 bases lining up with TRBD1. The CDR3 is 16 amino acids. Per the germline V gene, CDR1 is LGHNA and CDR2 is YNFKEQ. V shed 0 bases, J shed 2 bases, and the junction held 6 bases outside the gene matches. This chain's CDR3 is CASSQESGQGTYEQYV. The CDR3 nucleotides are TGTGCCAGCAGCCAAGAATCTGGACAGGGAACCTACGAGCAGTACGTC.

This chain connects TRBV7-9 to TRBJ2-5; D might be TRBD1 (5 bases). The CDR3 totals 14 residues. In germline, CDR1 is SEHNR, CDR2 FQNEAQ (reference sequence). Trimming left V 5 bases short and J 2 bases short, with 12 bases between. The CDR3 region is CASSGADTQETQYF. The CDR3 DNA is TGTGCCAGCAGCGGGGCAGACACACAAGAGACCCAGTACTTC.

The chain is built from TRBV20-1 and TRBJ2-1; no definite D call. V dropped 3 bases and J dropped 2 bases, with 11 bases sitting between them. The germline gives CDR1 DFQATT, CDR2 SNEGSKA (reference sequence). The CDR3 spans 14 residues. CDR3 DNA sequence: TGCAGTGCTAGTCCAACTGGGACCTACAATGAGCAGTTCTTC. Protein: CSASPTGTYNEQFF.

This clonotype was picked up a small number of times. V usage is TRBV28 and J usage is TRBJ2-5, with 8 bases aligning to TRBD1. The CDR3 loop spans 14 amino acids. Germline V gives CDR1 MDHEN, CDR2 SYDVKM. The V and J ends lost 5 bases and 5 bases, in that order; junction bases with no gene match: 7. This CDR3 reads CASSRGQGDETQYF. CDR3 sequence (DNA): TGTGCCAGCAGTCGAGGACAGGGCGATGAGACCCAGTACTTC.

Note on this clonotype: One end of the junction is discordant with germline, which a read error may explain. The J gene is TRBJ2-1, the V gene TRBV11-3; TRBD2 matches 7 bases. The CDR3 totals 14 residues. Germline V gene sequence: CDR1 SGHNT, CDR2 YENEEA. The CDR3 loop is CASSSGLVANELFF. DNA for the CDR3: TGTGCCAGCAGTTCCGGACTAGTAGCCAATGAGCTGTTCTTC.

Many counts were recorded for this clonotype. This chain joins TRBV12-3 or TRBV12-4 and TRBJ2-2; TRBD2 matches 9 bases. The V and J ends lost 5 bases and 2 bases, in that order; junction bases with no gene match: 3. CDR3 size: 15 residues. CDR3 DNA sequence: TGTGCCAGCAGTGAGACTAGCGGAAACACCGGGGAGCTGTTTTTT. Residues: CASSETSGNTGELFF.

The genes are TRBV9 and TRBJ2-1, with 14 bases aligning to TRBD2. The V gene end was trimmed by 6 bases and the J gene end by 10 bases; junction bases not matched to a gene: 12. The CDR3 is 16 amino acids. Germline CDR1 SGDLS, CDR2 YYNGEE. DNA of the CDR3: TGTGCCAGCACCCTGGGGGGGACTAGCGGGAGAGAAGAGCAGTTCTTC. This codes for CASTLGGTSGREEQFF.

This clonotype has only a few counts. The CDR3 spells CASREILQGRGTGELFF. The CDR3 DNA sequence: TGTGCCAGCAGGGAAATTCTCCAGGGCAGGGGCACCGGGGAGCTGTTTTTT. The rearrangement uses TRBV6-1 and TRBJ2-2; maybe TRBD1 (6 bases). V lost 6 bases and J 4 bases, leaving 21 bases between the germline ends. The CDR3 extends over 17 amino acids. Germline loops: CDR1 MNHNS, CDR2 SASEGT.

In this sample, this clonotype turned up a few times. The genes are TRBV7-9 and TRBJ2-1, with 7 bases aligning to TRBD1. The germline gives CDR1 SEHNR, CDR2 FQNEAQ (reference sequence). This CDR3 spans 13 amino acids. After removal of 5 bases from V and 8 bases from J, the junction contained 6 bases not matched to a gene. CDR3 DNA sequence: TGTGCCAGCAGCGGCCGACAGGGCGATGAGCAGTTCTTC. Translated: CASSGRQGDEQFF.

This clonotype has only a few counts. This rearrangement joins TRBV10-3 to TRBJ2-1; TRBD2 matches at 9 bases. Germline CDR1 reads ENHRY; CDR2 reads SYGVKD. V gave up 0 bases and J gave up 4 bases; unmatched junction bases: 7. The CDR3 sequence is 17 residues long. CDR3 nucleotide sequence: TGTGCCATCAGTGAGTCGAAAGAGACTAGCGGTTACAATGAGCAGTTCTTC. Encoded protein: CAISESKETSGYNEQFF.

Ten or more counts support this clonotype. The V and J genes are TRBV6-1 and TRBJ1-1, with a tentative D call TRBD1 (5 bases). This CDR3 is 16 amino acids long. Germline values: CDR1 MNHNS, CDR2 SASEGT. V was clipped by 6 bases and J by 0 bases, with 17 bases between them. CDR3 bases: TGTGCCAGCAGACCTTGGGACCATACCTTGAACACTGAAGCTTTCTTT. This translates into CASRPWDHTLNTEAFF.

This clonotype was counted ten times or more. V and J are TRBV9 and TRBJ2-1; D tentatively fits TRBD1 or TRBD2 (5 bases each). V was pared by 4 bases and J by 2 bases, with 13 bases between. Germline V CDR1 and CDR2: SGDLS, YYNGEE. This CDR3 is built from 15 residues. CDR3 amino acids: CASSLGTYTYNEQFF. The CDR3 DNA sequence: TGTGCCAGCAGCCTGGGGACGTACACCTACAATGAGCAGTTCTTC.

The gene calls are TRBV9 and TRBJ2-1, with TRBD2 identical over 11 bases. The CDR3 spans 15 residues. Germline loops: CDR1 SGDLS, CDR2 YYNGEE. V lost 0 bases and J lost 10; bases outside the gene matches: 6. CDR3 coding DNA: TGTGCCAGCAGCGTAGGAGGACTAGCGGGCACAGAGCAGTTCTTC. Translation: CASSVGGLAGTEQFF.

This clonotype showed up many times. CDR3 residues: CSVAGGPSYNEQFF. The DNA for the CDR3 is TGCAGCGTTGCGGGAGGGCCCTCCTACAATGAGCAGTTCTTC. V gene TRBV29-1 combines with J gene TRBJ2-1; 8 bases line up with TRBD2. V lost 4 bases, J lost 0 bases, and 2 bases stayed unmatched. The CDR3 is 14 amino acids. Germline V gives CDR1 SQVTM, CDR2 ANQGSEA.

This clonotype was seen many times. The J gene is TRBJ2-3, the V gene TRBV10-2, with 9 bases fitting TRBD1. CDR3 length: 17 residues. With 4 bases clipped from V and 1 base from J, the junction kept 9 bases outside the gene matches. Germline V gene data show CDR1 as WSHSY and CDR2 as SAAADI. The CDR3 loop is CASSAPGRDRGTDTQYF. The CDR3 DNA sequence: TGCGCCAGCAGTGCCCCGGGAAGGGACAGGGGCACAGATACGCAGTATTTT.

In its sample, this clonotype was seen many times. The V gene is TRBV12-3 or TRBV12-4, the J gene TRBJ2-5, with a weak D call TRBD2 (6 bases). V dropped 5 bases and J dropped 4 bases, with 11 bases sitting between them. The CDR3 covers 13 residues. CDR3 in DNA: TGTGCCAGCAGTGCAGCAGCGGGAGAGACCCAGTACTTC. Protein sequence: CASSAAAGETQYF.